The entry that follows covers one TCR beta chain sequence. Its antigen is undetermined. The junction does not match germline at one end; this may be a read error. The entry originates in a study of tumor and adjacent non-tumor tissue in lung cancer. Study-wide background: Samples averaged approximately 3.9 million productive TCRbeta reads each.

This sample's RNA came from whole unsorted tissue. The library came from three nested PCR rounds adapted from ARM-PCR protocols. In TCRdb, the multiplex PCR reads were re-called with MiXCR into one record per CDR3 protein. The table shows just over 200,000 distinct CDR3 sequences, with 71% occurring only once. Findings and limits, study-wide: Tumor repertoires had a smaller top 100 clone share than normal lung. Compared with tumor, normal lung showed significantly lower TCR diversity.

The CDR3 runs to 16 residues. The sequenced material came from lung tumor tissue. This chain links TRBV12-3 or TRBV12-4 with TRBJ1-5, with 10 positions matching TRBD1. This TCR was recovered from a man aged 55 to 70 with non-small cell lung cancer. The CDR3 spells CASSLAGTGDGQPRHF. The DNA of the CDR3 is TGTGCCAGCAGTTTAGCGGGGACAGGGGACGGACAGCCCCGGCATTTT.